This T cell receptor beta chain was sequenced for a study of blood T cell repertoires in COVID-19. The overall study: Sites in the United States, Italy and Spain provided acute and convalescent COVID-19 samples. In each case, the material was cDNA or gDNA derived from T cells, B-cell-depleted T cells, or PBMCs.

The CDR3 has 14 amino acids. Looked up from germline, CDR1 is GTSNPN and CDR2 is SVGIG (reference sequence). Under the authors' procedure: The assay estimated nucleated cells by amplifying reference gene primers. The table came from immunoSEQ multiplex PCR; TCRdb's copy has only in-frame clones and leaves some out. Clonal size and the V and J genes are those of that table, whereas D and trimming came from the DNA. Of under 250,000 clones listed, about 82% are singletons. The clonotype comes from a woman aged 55-75 years with active or convalescent COVID-19. Input material: peripheral blood. The J gene is TRBJ1-1, the V gene TRBV30; 8 nucleotides align to TRBD1. The CDR3, as DNA: TGTGCGGCCCGACAGGGGCCCGGGGGAACTGAAGCTTTCTTT. Its protein is CAARQGPGGTEAFF. The full variable domain, in which reference TRBV30 and TRBJ1-1 provide the parts outside the CDR3, is SQTIHQWPATLVQPVGSPLSLECTVEGTSNPNLYWYRQAAGRGLQLLFYSVGIGQISSEVPQNLSASRPQDRQFILSSKKLLLSDSGFYLCAARQGPGGTEAFFGQGTRLTVV.